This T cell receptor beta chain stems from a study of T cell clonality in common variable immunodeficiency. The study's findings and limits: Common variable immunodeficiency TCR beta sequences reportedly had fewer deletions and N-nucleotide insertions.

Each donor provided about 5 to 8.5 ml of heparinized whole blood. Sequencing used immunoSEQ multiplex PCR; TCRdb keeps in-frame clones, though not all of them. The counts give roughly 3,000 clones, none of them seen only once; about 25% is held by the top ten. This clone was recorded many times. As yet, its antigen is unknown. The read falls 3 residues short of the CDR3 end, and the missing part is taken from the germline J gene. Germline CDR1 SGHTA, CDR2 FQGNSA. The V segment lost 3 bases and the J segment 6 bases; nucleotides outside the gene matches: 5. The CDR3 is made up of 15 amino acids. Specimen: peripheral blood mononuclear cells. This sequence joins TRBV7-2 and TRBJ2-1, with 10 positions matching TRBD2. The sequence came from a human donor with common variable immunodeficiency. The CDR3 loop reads CASSFVAGGANEQFF. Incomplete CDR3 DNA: TGTGCCAGCAGCTTTGTAGCGGGAGGCGCCAATGAG. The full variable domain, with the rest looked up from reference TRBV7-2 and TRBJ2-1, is GAGVSQSPSNKVTEKGKDVELRCDPISGHTALYWYRQSLGQGLEFLIYFQGNSAPDKSGLPSDRFSAERTGGSVSTLTIQRTQQEDSAVYLCASSFVAGGANEQFFGPGTRLTVL.